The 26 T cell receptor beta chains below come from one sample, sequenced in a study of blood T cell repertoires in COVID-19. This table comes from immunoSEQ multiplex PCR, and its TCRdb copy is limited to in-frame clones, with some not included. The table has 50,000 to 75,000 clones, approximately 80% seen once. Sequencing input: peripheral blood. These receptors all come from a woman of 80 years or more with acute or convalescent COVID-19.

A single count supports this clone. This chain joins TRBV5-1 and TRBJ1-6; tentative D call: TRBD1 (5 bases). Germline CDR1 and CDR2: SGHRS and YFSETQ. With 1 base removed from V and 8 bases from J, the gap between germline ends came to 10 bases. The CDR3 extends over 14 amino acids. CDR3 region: CASSLSQQDSPLHF. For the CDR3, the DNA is TGCGCCAGCAGCTTGTCTCAACAGGATTCACCCCTCCACTTT.

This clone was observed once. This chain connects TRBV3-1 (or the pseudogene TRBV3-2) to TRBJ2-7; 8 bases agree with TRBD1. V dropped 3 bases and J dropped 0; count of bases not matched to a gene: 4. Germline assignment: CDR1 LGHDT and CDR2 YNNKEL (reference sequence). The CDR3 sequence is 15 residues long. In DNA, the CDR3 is TGTGCCAGCAGCCAGCGACAGGGGCTCTCCTACGAGCAGTACTTC. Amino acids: CASSQRQGLSYEQYF.

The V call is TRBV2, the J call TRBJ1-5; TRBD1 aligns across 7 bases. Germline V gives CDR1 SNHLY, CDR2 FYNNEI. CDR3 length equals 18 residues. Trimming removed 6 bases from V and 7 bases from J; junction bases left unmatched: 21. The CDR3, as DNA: TGTGCCAGCAGCCAGTACATCCACCGACAGGGAGAGGTGCAGCCCCAGCATTTT. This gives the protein CASSQYIHRQGEVQPQHF. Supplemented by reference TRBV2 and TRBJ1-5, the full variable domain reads EPEVTQTPSHQVTQMGQEVILRCVPISNHLYFYWYRQILGQKVEFLVSFYNNEISEKSEIFDDQFSVERPDGSNFTLKIRSTKLEDSAMYFCASSQYIHRQGEVQPQHFGDGTRLSIL.

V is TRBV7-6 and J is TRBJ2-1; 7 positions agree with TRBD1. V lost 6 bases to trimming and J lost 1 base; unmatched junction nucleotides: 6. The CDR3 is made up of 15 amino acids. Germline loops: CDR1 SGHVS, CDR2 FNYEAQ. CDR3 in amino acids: CASSSTGLSYNEQFF. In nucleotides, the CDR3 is TGTGCCAGCAGTTCGACAGGGTTATCCTACAATGAGCAGTTCTTC. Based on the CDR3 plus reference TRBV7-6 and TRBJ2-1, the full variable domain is GAGVSQSPRYKVTKRGQDVALRCDPISGHVSLYWYRQALGQGPEFLTYFNYEAQQDKSGLPNDRFSAERPEGSISTLTIQRTEQRDSAMYRCASSSTGLSYNEQFFGPGTRLTVL.

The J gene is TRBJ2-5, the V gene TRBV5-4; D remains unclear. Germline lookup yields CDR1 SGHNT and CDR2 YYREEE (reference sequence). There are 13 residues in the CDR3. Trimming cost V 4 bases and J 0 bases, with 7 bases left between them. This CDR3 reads CASSPRNQETQYF. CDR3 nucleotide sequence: TGTGCCAGCAGCCCGCGGAACCAAGAGACCCAGTACTTC.

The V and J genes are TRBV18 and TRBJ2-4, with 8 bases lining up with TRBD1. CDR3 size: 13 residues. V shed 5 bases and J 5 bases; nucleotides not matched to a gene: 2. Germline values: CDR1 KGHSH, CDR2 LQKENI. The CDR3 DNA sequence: TGTGCCAGCTCATCAGGGGGCCAAAACATTCAGTACTTC. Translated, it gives CASSSGGQNIQYF.

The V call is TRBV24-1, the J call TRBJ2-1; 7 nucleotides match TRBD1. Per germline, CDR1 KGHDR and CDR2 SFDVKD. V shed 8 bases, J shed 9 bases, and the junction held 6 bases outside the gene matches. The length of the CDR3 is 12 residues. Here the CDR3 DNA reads TGTGCCACCAAAGGACAGGCGGTTGAGCAGTTCTTC. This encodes CATKGQAVEQFF.

The CDR3 sequence: CASSSRRLAGIYQETQYF. The CDR3 DNA is TGTGCCAGCAGTTCGCGCCGGTTGGCGGGTATTTACCAAGAGACCCAGTACTTC. The chain combines TRBV7-9 with TRBJ2-5, with TRBD2 as a possible D gene (5 bases). The CDR3 consists of 18 residues. V lost 6 bases, J lost 0 bases, and 23 bases lay in between. Germline CDR1 is SEHNR and CDR2 is FQNEAQ (reference sequence).

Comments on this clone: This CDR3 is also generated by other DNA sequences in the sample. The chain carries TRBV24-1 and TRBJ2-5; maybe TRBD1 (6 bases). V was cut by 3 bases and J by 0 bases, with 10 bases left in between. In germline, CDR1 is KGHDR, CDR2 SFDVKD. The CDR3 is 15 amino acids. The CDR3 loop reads CATSDGTGNQETQYF. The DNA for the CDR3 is TGTGCCACCAGTGATGGTACAGGGAACCAAGAGACCCAGTACTTC.

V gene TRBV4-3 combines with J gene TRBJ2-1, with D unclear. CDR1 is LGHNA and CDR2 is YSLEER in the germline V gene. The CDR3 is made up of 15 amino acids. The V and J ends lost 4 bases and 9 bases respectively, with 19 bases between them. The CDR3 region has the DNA TGCGCCAGCAGCCGAGCCGGCGGCAGAAGCACTGAGCAGTTCTTC. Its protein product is CASSRAGGRSTEQFF.

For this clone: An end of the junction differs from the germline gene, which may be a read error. The CDR3 DNA reads TGTGCCAGCAGTGAGCAGGGGCTAGCGGGAGGGCCTGGAAATGGGCAGTTCTTC. Amino acid sequence: CASSEQGLAGGPGNGQFF. This chain connects TRBV2 to TRBJ2-1; 12 nucleotides align to TRBD2. The germline V gene encodes CDR1 SNHLY and CDR2 FYNNEI. The CDR3 has 18 amino acids.

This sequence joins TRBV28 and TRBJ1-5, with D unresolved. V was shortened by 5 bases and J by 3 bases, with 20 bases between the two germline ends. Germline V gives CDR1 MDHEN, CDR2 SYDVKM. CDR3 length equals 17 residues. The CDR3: CASSLGSAPDPNQPQHF. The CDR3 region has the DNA TGTGCCAGCAGTCTGGGCTCCGCTCCCGACCCCAATCAGCCCCAGCATTTT.

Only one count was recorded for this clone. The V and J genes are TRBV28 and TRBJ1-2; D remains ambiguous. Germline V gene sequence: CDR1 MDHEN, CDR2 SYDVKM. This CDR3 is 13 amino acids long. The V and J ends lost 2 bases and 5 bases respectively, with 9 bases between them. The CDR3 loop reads CASSLPPRYGYTF. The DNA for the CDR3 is TGTGCCAGCAGTTTACCCCCCCGTTATGGCTACACCTTC.

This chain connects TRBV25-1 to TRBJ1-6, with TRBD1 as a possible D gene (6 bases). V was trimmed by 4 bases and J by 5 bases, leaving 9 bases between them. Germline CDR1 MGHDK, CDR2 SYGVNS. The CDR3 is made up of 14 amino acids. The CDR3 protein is CASSAYRDNSPLHF. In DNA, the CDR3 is TGTGCCAGCAGTGCCTACAGGGATAATTCACCCCTCCACTTT. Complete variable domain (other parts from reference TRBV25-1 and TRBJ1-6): EADIYQTPRYLVIGTGKKITLECSQTMGHDKMYWYQQDPGMELHLIHYSYGVNSTEKGDLSSESTVSRIRTEHFPLTLESARPSHTSQYLCASSAYRDNSPLHFGNGTRLTVT.

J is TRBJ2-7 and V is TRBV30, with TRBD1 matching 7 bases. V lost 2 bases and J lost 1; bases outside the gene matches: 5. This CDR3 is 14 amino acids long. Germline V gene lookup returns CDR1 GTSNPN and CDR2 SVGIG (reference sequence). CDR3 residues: CAWSRHRGSYEQYF. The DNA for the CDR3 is TGTGCCTGGAGTCGCCACAGGGGTTCCTACGAGCAGTACTTC.

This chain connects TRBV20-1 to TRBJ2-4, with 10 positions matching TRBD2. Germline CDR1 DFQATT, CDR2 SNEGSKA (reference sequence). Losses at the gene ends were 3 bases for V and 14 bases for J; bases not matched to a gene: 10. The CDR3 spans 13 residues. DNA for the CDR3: TGCAGTGCTAGTGGGACTAGCGCCGCCAATAAGTACTTC. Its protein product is CSASGTSAANKYF.

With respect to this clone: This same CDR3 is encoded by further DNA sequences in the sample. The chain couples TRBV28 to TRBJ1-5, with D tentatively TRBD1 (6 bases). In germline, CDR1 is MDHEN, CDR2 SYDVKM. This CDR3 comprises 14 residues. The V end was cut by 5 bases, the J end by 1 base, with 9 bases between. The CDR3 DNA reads TGTGCCAGCAGTACAGGGTTCAGCAATCAGCCCCAGCATTTT. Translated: CASSTGFSNQPQHF.

CDR3 loop: CASRGLTANSTPLHF. In nucleotides, the CDR3 is TGTGCCAGCAGGGGACTTACAGCGAATTCGACACCCCTCCACTTT. The rearrangement joins TRBV6-5 to TRBJ1-6, with D perhaps TRBD1 (5 bases). The CDR3 runs to 15 residues. The V gene's germline CDR1 is MNHEY and CDR2 SVGAGI. V lost 6 bases and J lost 11, with 20 bases in between.

CDR3: CASSLWQQTEAFF. The CDR3 region has the DNA TGTGCCAGCAGTTTATGGCAACAGACTGAAGCTTTCTTT. The chain combines TRBV28 with TRBJ1-1; no clear D. CDR1 and CDR2 from the germline V gene are MDHEN and SYDVKM. V was pared by 0 bases and J by 5 bases, with 7 bases between. This CDR3 has 13 residues.

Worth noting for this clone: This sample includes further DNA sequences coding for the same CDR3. The CDR3 DNA reads TGTGCCAGCAGCTTAGCACAGGGAAGTTTGTATGAGCAGTTCTTC. Encoded protein: CASSLAQGSLYEQFF. The rearrangement links TRBV7-9 to TRBJ2-1, with D perhaps matching TRBD1 (6 bases). Trimming removed 0 bases at V and 8 bases at J, with 14 bases between. Germline V lookup: CDR1 SEHNR, CDR2 FQNEAQ (reference sequence). The CDR3 has 15 amino acids.

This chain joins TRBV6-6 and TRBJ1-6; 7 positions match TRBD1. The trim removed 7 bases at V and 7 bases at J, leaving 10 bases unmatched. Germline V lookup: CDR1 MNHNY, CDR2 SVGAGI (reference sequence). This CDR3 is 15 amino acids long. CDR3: CASTVVGQRNSPLHF. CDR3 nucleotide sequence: TGTGCCAGCACAGTAGTGGGACAGCGGAATTCACCCCTCCACTTT.

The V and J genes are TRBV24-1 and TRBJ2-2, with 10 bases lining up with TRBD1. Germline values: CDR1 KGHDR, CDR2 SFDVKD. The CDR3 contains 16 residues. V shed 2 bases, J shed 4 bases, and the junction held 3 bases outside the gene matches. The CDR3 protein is CATSDWGQGTTGELFF. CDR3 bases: TGTGCCACCAGTGATTGGGGACAGGGGACCACCGGGGAGCTGTTTTTT.

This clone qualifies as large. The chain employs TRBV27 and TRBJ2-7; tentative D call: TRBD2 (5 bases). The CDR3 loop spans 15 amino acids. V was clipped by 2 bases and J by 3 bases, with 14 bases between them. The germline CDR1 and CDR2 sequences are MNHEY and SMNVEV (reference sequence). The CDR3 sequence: CASSLGQAGIYEQYF. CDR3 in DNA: TGTGCCAGCAGTTTAGGGCAGGCGGGTATCTACGAGCAGTACTTC.

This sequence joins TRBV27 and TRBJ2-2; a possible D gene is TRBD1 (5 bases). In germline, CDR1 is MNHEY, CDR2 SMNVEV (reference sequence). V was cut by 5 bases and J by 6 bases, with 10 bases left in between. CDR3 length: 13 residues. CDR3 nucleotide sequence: TGTGCCAGCAGTCCGACAGTGGCCGGGGAGCTGTTTTTT. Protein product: CASSPTVAGELFF.

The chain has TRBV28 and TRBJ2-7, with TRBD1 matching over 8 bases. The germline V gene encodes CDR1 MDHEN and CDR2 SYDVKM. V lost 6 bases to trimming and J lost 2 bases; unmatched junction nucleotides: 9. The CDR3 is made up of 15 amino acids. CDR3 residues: CASSTEPGGTYEQYF. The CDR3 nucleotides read TGTGCCAGCAGCACCGAGCCAGGGGGCACCTACGAGCAGTACTTC.

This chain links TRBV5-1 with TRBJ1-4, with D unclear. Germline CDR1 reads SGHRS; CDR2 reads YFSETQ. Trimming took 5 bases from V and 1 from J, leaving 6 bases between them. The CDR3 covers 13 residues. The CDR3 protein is CASSLGTNEKLFF. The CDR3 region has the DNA TGCGCCAGCAGTCTAGGAACTAATGAAAAACTGTTTTTT.